These T cell receptor beta chains were read from a single sample in a study of graft-versus-host responses after intestinal transplantation. TCRdb keeps only in-frame clones here, not all; method: immunoSEQ multiplex PCR. The table shows some 110,000 clones, with about 90% occurring only once. These receptors lack a known antigen. Sequences were derived from unstimulated CD4+ T cells sorted from spleen or lymph node cells, sampled before intestinal transplant. All receptors come from a human donor who received an intestinal transplant. CDR3s leave out the opening cysteine and the closing phenylalanine or tryptophan.

>TRBV7-9
ASSHPGLAASEQY
>TRBV6-5
ASRAGGSTDTQY
>TRBV6-5
ASSYSRGYEQY
>TRBV4-1
ASRISPTDYGYT
>TRBV10-1
ATRALETQY
>TRBV10-2
ASSDRSSGSFYEQY
>TRBV11-3
ASSPGTSGGWELF
>TRBV5-5
ASSLAATAYEQY
>TRBV5-5
ASSRPKLAGGRTDTQY
>TRBV20-1
SARRGRNF
>TRBV7-3
ASRQTGTGVAGELF
>TRBV9
ASSVDGGSSYEQY
>TRBV4-2
ASSQRAPAGVPLSSGNTIY
>TRBV6-1
ASMGDPSYNSPLH
>TRBV5-1
ASSLTGTEETQY
>TRBV2
ASRLGDLSGNTIY
>TRBV5-1
ASSLGDRTNGETQY
>TRBV11-2
ASSLGRGAYGYT
>TRBV2
ASSGSRLAGVTYNEQF
>TRBV5-5
ASSLHAGDHYNEQF
>TRBV2
ASTMTSGRVGEQF
>TRBV19
ASSIKGSEGGGYT
>TRBV7-6
ASSRGLSEQF
>TRBV18
ASSPPEGAGYT
>TRBV4-2
ASSQDWHNTDTQY
>TRBV2
ASLRDRAIYNEQF
>TRBV9
ASSVDNPGNSPLH
>TRBV4-2
ASSQEGFQTDTQY
>TRBV10-2
ASSDRGWSYNEQF
>TRBV5-5
ASSFLTSTDTQY
>TRBV10-3
AISSGTGDNSPLH
>TRBV6-6
ASSYTGEQPQH